These 14 T cell receptor beta chains were all obtained from the same sample, sequenced in a study of blood T cell repertoires in COVID-19. Only in-frame clones appear in the TCRdb table, and some are missing; sequencing was by immunoSEQ multiplex PCR. This table has 350,000 or so clones, 85% to 90% appearing once. The specimen sequenced was peripheral blood. The receptors stem from a young man with active or convalescent COVID-19.

In DNA form, the CDR3 reads TGTGCCAGCAGCTTCGAGTTATATGGCTACACCTTC. This translates into CASSFELYGYTF. The chain employs TRBV5-4 and TRBJ1-2, with D hard to call. The CDR3 loop spans 12 amino acids. Per the germline V gene, CDR1 is SGHNT and CDR2 is YYREEE (reference sequence). With 2 bases removed from V and 5 bases from J, the gap between germline ends came to 7 bases.

This clone appeared a few times. J is TRBJ1-2 and V is TRBV4-2; D unclear. Trimming removed 0 bases from V and 4 bases from J, with 12 bases in between. The germline V gene encodes CDR1 LGHNA and CDR2 YNFKEQ. This CDR3 region has 15 residues. The CDR3 loop is CASSQDPGGLYGYTF. The DNA of the CDR3 is TGTGCCAGCAGCCAAGATCCCGGCGGGCTCTATGGCTACACCTTC.

This chain uses TRBV2 with TRBJ1-3, with D possibly TRBD1 on 6 matching bases. This CDR3 spans 15 amino acids. Germline CDR1 SNHLY, CDR2 FYNNEI. V shed 6 bases and J shed 2 bases, with 14 bases lying between them. The CDR3 is CASSEQGWAGNTIYF. The CDR3 DNA is TGTGCCAGCAGCGAGCAGGGGTGGGCTGGAAACACCATATATTTT.

CDR3 in amino acids: CSVELTASLNTEAFF. CDR3 DNA sequence: TGCAGCGTTGAGTTAACAGCATCCCTGAACACTGAAGCTTTCTTT. The J gene is TRBJ1-1, the V gene TRBV29-1; D unresolved. Germline CDR1 and CDR2: SQVTM and ANQGSEA. The CDR3 is 15 residues long. V was pared by 3 bases and J by 0 bases, with 14 bases between.

The chain recombines TRBV28 with TRBJ1-2; a weak D match, TRBD1 (5 bases). The CDR3 is 11 amino acids. The V gene's germline CDR1 is MDHEN and CDR2 SYDVKM. V was shortened by 10 bases and J by 10 bases, with 16 bases between the two germline ends. CDR3 sequence (DNA): TGTGCCACCCAGGGTGTGGCCGCCTACACCTTC. Protein sequence: CATQGVAAYTF.

The chain uses TRBV24-1 and TRBJ2-3; 7 bases map to TRBD1. V lost 4 bases, J lost 2 bases, and 5 bases stayed unmatched. Germline CDR1 is KGHDR and CDR2 is SFDVKD. The CDR3 has 15 amino acids. CDR3 sequence: CATSDPTGTTDTQYF. CDR3 in DNA: TGTGCCACCAGTGACCCGACAGGGACCACAGATACGCAGTATTTT.

This clone was seen once. The rearrangement links TRBV4-1 to TRBJ1-6; TRBD1 matches at 9 bases. The CDR3 contains 13 residues. Germline lookup yields CDR1 MGHRA and CDR2 YSYEKL. With 9 bases clipped from V and 10 bases from J, the junction kept 7 bases outside the gene matches. The CDR3 DNA sequence: TGCGCCAGTACCGGGACAGGGCCCTCACCCCTCCACTTT. It translates to CASTGTGPSPLHF.

The chain is built from TRBV28 and TRBJ2-1; TRBD2 agrees at 11 bases. Per the germline V gene, CDR1 is MDHEN and CDR2 is SYDVKM. V gave up 6 bases and J gave up 5 bases; unmatched junction bases: 3. The CDR3 has 14 amino acids. The CDR3 DNA is TGTGCCAGCAGGACTAGCGGGATAAACAATGAGCAGTTCTTC. It translates to CASRTSGINNEQFF.

This rearrangement joins TRBV20-1 to TRBJ2-5; 8 bases match TRBD2. With 3 bases clipped from V and 4 bases from J, the junction kept 4 bases outside the gene matches. CDR3 length equals 13 residues. The germline V gene has CDR1 DFQATT and CDR2 SNEGSKA (reference sequence). The CDR3 sequence: CSASGGRTETQYF. Here the CDR3 DNA reads TGCAGTGCTAGTGGCGGGAGGACAGAGACCCAGTACTTC.

V usage is TRBV6-5 and J usage is TRBJ2-7; D may be TRBD1 (7 bases). Looked up from germline, CDR1 is MNHEY and CDR2 is SVGAGI. The CDR3 spans 14 residues. The germline V and J ends were trimmed by 5 bases and 3 bases, with 14 bases remaining between them. In DNA, the CDR3 is TGTGCCAGCAGTCCCGCGGGACAGAACTACGAGCAGTACTTC. It yields the protein CASSPAGQNYEQYF.

This chain connects TRBV7-2 to TRBJ1-5, with 9 nucleotides matching TRBD1. V was pared by 5 bases and J by 7 bases, with 9 bases of the junction left unmatched. Per germline, CDR1 SGHTA and CDR2 FQGNSA. There are 15 residues in the CDR3. CDR3 in amino acids: CASSPGTGRRQPQHF. The DNA for the CDR3 is TGTGCCAGCAGCCCTGGGACAGGGAGGAGGCAGCCCCAGCATTTT.

V is TRBV4-1 and J is TRBJ1-4, with D perhaps TRBD1 (6 bases). The V end was cut by 1 base, the J end by 10 bases, with 16 bases between. CDR3 length equals 15 residues. Germline CDR1 is MGHRA and CDR2 is YSYEKL. CDR3 residues: CASSQVAGAQGKLFF. The CDR3 nucleotides read TGCGCCAGCAGCCAAGTTGCGGGGGCGCAGGGAAAACTGTTTTTT.

The rearrangement uses TRBV28 and TRBJ1-1; 7 positions agree with TRBD1. The junction had 8 bases not matched to a gene; V was cut back by 2 bases and J by 5 bases. CDR3 length: 15 residues. CDR1 is MDHEN, CDR2 SYDVKM, per germline. The CDR3 sequence: CASSLRGPGETEAFF. In nucleotides, the CDR3 is TGTGCCAGCAGTTTAAGGGGGCCGGGAGAGACTGAAGCTTTCTTT.

The genes are TRBV19 and TRBJ1-5, with D tentatively TRBD1 (6 bases). Trimming removed 5 bases at V and 7 bases at J, with 12 bases between. Per the germline V gene, CDR1 is LNHDA and CDR2 is SQIVND (reference sequence). The CDR3 has 13 residues. The CDR3 loop is CASSAGAGQPQHF. CDR3 nucleotides: TGTGCCAGTAGTGCAGGGGCAGGGCAGCCCCAGCATTTT.